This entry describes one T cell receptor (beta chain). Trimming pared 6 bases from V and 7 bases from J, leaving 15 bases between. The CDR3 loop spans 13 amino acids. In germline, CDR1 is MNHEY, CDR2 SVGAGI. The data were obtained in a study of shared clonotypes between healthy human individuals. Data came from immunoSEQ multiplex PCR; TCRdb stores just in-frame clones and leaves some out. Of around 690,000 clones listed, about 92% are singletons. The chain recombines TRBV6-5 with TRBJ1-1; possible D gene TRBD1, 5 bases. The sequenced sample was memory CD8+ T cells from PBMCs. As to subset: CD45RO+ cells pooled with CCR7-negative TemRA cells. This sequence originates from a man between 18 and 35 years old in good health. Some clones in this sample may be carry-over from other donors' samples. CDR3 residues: CASSYAGVDEAFF. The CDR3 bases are TGTGCCAGCAGCTACGCGGGGGTTGATGAAGCTTTCTTT.